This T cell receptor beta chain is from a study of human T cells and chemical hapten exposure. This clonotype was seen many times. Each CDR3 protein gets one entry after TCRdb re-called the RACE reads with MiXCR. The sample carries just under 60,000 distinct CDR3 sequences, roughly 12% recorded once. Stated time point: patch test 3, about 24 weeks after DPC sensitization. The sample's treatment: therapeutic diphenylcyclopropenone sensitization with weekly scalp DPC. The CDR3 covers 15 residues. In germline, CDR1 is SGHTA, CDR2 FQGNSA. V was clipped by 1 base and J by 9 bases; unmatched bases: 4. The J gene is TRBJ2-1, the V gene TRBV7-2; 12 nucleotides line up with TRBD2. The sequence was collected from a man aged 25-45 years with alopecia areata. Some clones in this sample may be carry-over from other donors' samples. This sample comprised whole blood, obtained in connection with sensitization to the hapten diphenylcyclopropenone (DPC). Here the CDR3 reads CASSLVLAGGPEQFF. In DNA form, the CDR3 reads TGTGCCAGCAGCTTAGTTCTAGCGGGGGGGCCTGAGCAGTTCTTC.